The 16 T cell receptor beta chains listed next were all sequenced from one sample in a study of CXCR3-negative and CXCR3-positive naive CD8 T cells. Study-level findings and limits: TRB CDR3 hydrophobicity was greater in CXCR3-positive naive cells than in CXCR3-negative naive cells.

The TRB cDNA libraries were prepared by 5' RACE with UMI labels. With the 5' RACE reads reprocessed, TCRdb shows one record per CDR3 protein and no DNA. Seen in this sample are roughly 110,000 distinct CDR3 sequences; the ten most common clones hold 0.35% to 0.4%. Antigens of these TCRs are unknown. The sequenced material came from naive CXCR3+ CD8+ T cells from blood. Subset: CD45RO-CCR7+CD27+CD95- naive CD8+ T cells expressing CXCR3 (TNR3+). These receptors were obtained from a human donor in good health. Some clones in this sample may be carry-over from other donors' samples.

V and J are TRBV5-5 and TRBJ1-2. Germline V gene sequence: CDR1 SGHKS, CDR2 YYEKEE (reference sequence). The CDR3 sequence is 14 residues long. The CDR3 is CASSQEKGNYGYTF.

The chain uses TRBV21-1 and TRBJ1-1. TRBV21-1 is described as a pseudogene. This CDR3 has 13 amino acids. This CDR3 reads CASSFQRNTEAFF.

The chain couples TRBV10-3 to TRBJ2-3; the D call of TRBD2 rests on TCRdb alone, since no DNA is present to check it. The CDR3 has 16 residues. CDR1 and CDR2 from the germline V gene are ENHRY and SYGVKD. The CDR3 here is CAISESRLAGADTQYF.

V is TRBV20-1 and J is TRBJ1-2. This CDR3 comprises 12 residues. From germline, CDR1 is DFQATT and CDR2 SNEGSKA (reference sequence). The CDR3 loop is CSARSQGGGYTF.

The chain is built from TRBV28 and TRBJ2-3. CDR1 and CDR2 from the germline V gene are MDHEN and SYDVKM. The CDR3 is 14 residues long. The CDR3 region is CASSLNSETDTQYF.

CDR3 region: CASSHTSGTGELFF. This chain uses TRBV12-3 or TRBV12-4 with TRBJ2-2; TCRdb's assignment of TRBD2 cannot be checked, as there is no DNA. CDR3 length: 14 amino acids.

The CDR3 loop is CASSQGDDEQYF. The rearrangement joins TRBV7-9 to TRBJ2-7; with no DNA, the TCRdb D assignment of TRBD1 cannot be verified. Looked up from germline, CDR1 is SEHNR and CDR2 is FQNEAQ (reference sequence). The CDR3 totals 12 residues.

The chain combines TRBV5-1 with TRBJ2-1; with no DNA, the TCRdb D assignment of TRBD1 cannot be verified. Germline CDR1 reads SGHRS; CDR2 reads YFSETQ. The CDR3 length is 15 residues. The CDR3 protein is CASSGGQGSYNEQFF.

V and J are TRBV15 and TRBJ2-7. The CDR3 extends over 14 amino acids. CDR1 is LNHNV and CDR2 is YYDKDF in the germline V gene (reference sequence). The CDR3 loop reads CATSRRGNSYEQYF.

CDR3 sequence: CASSPGWRDTGELFF. This chain connects TRBV5-1 to TRBJ2-2. The CDR3 covers 15 residues. In germline, CDR1 is SGHRS, CDR2 YFSETQ. The full variable domain, its missing parts supplied by reference TRBV5-1 and TRBJ2-2, is KAGVTQTPRYLIKTRGQQVTLSCSPISGHRSVSWYQQTPGQGLQFLFEYFSETQRNKGNFPGRFSGRQFSNSRSEMNVSTLELGDSALYLCASSPGWRDTGELFFGEGSRLTVL.

The rearrangement links TRBV7-9 to TRBJ2-7; TCRdb returns TRBD2, unconfirmable since there is no DNA. The CDR3 is 14 amino acids. Per germline, CDR1 SEHNR and CDR2 FQNEAQ (reference sequence). The CDR3 reads CASSSRRPTDEQYF.

The rearrangement links TRBV12-3 or TRBV12-4 to TRBJ2-7; TCRdb outputs TRBD1, but without DNA this stays unchecked. This CDR3 comprises 14 residues. The CDR3: CASSPLEGADEQYF.

V and J are TRBV29-1 and TRBJ2-2. The CDR3 sequence is 14 residues long. Germline loops: CDR1 SQVTM, CDR2 ANQGSEA. CDR3 sequence: CSVDSGLGTGELFF.

The genes are TRBV6-6 and TRBJ2-3. The CDR3 runs to 12 residues. Germline V gene data show CDR1 as MNHNY and CDR2 as SVGAGI (reference sequence). CDR3 amino acids: CASSYSEPTQYF.

V gene TRBV7-3 combines with J gene TRBJ2-7; TCRdb gives TRBD2 as the D gene, but with no DNA this cannot be confirmed. The CDR3 has 13 residues. From germline, CDR1 is SGHTA and CDR2 FQGTGA. The CDR3: CASSSDYSREQYF.

The chain couples TRBV19 to TRBJ1-1; TCRdb picks TRBD1, but there is no DNA to check that call. This CDR3 is 15 amino acids long. Germline CDR1 is LNHDA and CDR2 is SQIVND (reference sequence). The CDR3 loop is CASSHRDRGNTEAFF. The entire variable domain, with the rest obtained from reference TRBV19 and TRBJ1-1, is as follows: DGGITQSPKYLFRKEGQNVTLSCEQNLNHDAMYWYRQDPGQGLRLIYYSQIVNDFQKGDIAEGYSVSREKKESFPLTVTSAQKNPTAFYLCASSHRDRGNTEAFFGQGTRLTVV.